This passage covers 7 T cell receptor beta chains from one sample sequenced in a study of shared clonotypes between healthy human individuals. The data were produced by immunoSEQ multiplex PCR, yet TCRdb's version contains in-frame clones alone and is incomplete. The data show approximately 1,500,000 clones, around 97% seen once. The sequencing sample was made of naive CD4+ T cells sorted from blood. Subset described: CD45RA+ positively selected. The receptor set was obtained from a man aged 30-40 years in good health.

The chain carries TRBV1 and TRBJ1-1; the table names TRBD1, a call not compared with the DNA. TRBV1 is shown as a pseudogene. The CDR3 has 18 residues. The CDR3 here is CTSSQEGQGRSEGTEAFF. CDR3 in DNA: TGCACCAGCAGCCAAGAAGGACAGGGTAGGTCGGAGGGAACTGAAGCTTTCTTT.

This chain connects TRBV5-4 to TRBJ1-5; perhaps TRBD1 as D (5 bases). The V gene lost 1 base and the J gene lost 3 bases, with 8 bases spanning the gap. This CDR3 contains 14 residues. The V gene's germline CDR1 is SGHNT and CDR2 YYREEE (reference sequence). The CDR3 nucleotides read TGTGCCAGCAGCTTGAGGGGCCCCAATCAGCCCCAGCATTTT. Protein: CASSLRGPNQPQHF.

The J gene is TRBJ2-2, the V gene TRBV4-3; D possibly corresponds to TRBD2 (6 bases). Trimming removed 0 bases at V and 5 bases at J, with 25 bases between. Germline values: CDR1 LGHNA, CDR2 YSLEER. The CDR3 is made up of 20 amino acids. The CDR3 here is CASSQDNTPGRIGATGELFF. The CDR3 region has the DNA TGCGCCAGCAGCCAAGATAACACCCCAGGGAGGATTGGTGCTACCGGGGAGCTGTTTTTT.

The gene calls are TRBV29-1 and TRBJ1-2; a possible D gene is TRBD1 (5 bases). V was shortened by 7 bases and J by 4 bases, with 10 bases between the two germline ends. There are 11 residues in the CDR3. Germline values: CDR1 SQVTM, CDR2 ANQGSEA. In nucleotides, the CDR3 is TGCAGCGCCATCGACAGCTATGGCTACACCTTC. This codes for CSAIDSYGYTF.

This rearrangement joins TRBV7-2 to TRBJ2-3, with D uncertain. Trimming cost V 2 bases and J 6 bases, with 9 bases left between them. CDR1 is SGHTA, CDR2 FQGNSA, per germline. The CDR3 covers 13 residues. Written as DNA, the CDR3 is TGTGCCAGCAGCTTATTTTTTGCGGATACGCAGTATTTT. This translates into CASSLFFADTQYF.

This clone appeared a single time. J is TRBJ2-1 and V is TRBV6-4; D may correspond to TRBD1 or TRBD2 (6 bases each). The CDR3 sequence is 12 residues long. Germline CDR1 and CDR2: MRHNA and SNTAGT. V lost 5 bases to trimming and J lost 8 bases, with 10 bases between them. In nucleotides, the CDR3 is TGTGCCAGCAGTTCTAGGGGGGATGAGCAGTTCTTC. This encodes CASSSRGDEQFF.

V and J are TRBV6-5 and TRBJ2-6; a possible D gene is TRBD1 (5 bases). Germline V gene sequence: CDR1 MNHEY, CDR2 SVGAGI. The length of the CDR3 is 16 residues. The ends were cut back, 4 bases at V and 2 bases at J, with 12 bases in the middle. CDR3 residues: CASSSLTDTGANVLTF. CDR3 coding DNA: TGTGCCAGCAGTTCGTTGACAGATACTGGGGCCAACGTCCTGACTTTC.